Sequencing of this TCR beta chain was carried out in a study of blood T cell repertoires in COVID-19. In the study overall: The study drew acute and convalescent COVID-19 samples from the United States, Italy and Spain.

The assay was immunoSEQ multiplex PCR, and TCRdb's table has in-frame clones only and misses some. In the table there are around 170,000 clones, about 83% of which are singletons. Trimming removed 5 bases from V and 4 bases from J, with 6 bases in between. The CDR3 has 11 residues. Germline V gene lookup returns CDR1 SGHTA and CDR2 FQGNSA. The source of this sequence is a human donor in a cohort sampled during active COVID-19. V usage is TRBV7-2 and J usage is TRBJ2-7, with D maybe TRBD1 (5 bases). Sequenced: peripheral blood. Here the CDR3 DNA reads TGTGCCAGCAGCGGGGCTTACGAGCAGTACTTC. Translated: CASSGAYEQYF.